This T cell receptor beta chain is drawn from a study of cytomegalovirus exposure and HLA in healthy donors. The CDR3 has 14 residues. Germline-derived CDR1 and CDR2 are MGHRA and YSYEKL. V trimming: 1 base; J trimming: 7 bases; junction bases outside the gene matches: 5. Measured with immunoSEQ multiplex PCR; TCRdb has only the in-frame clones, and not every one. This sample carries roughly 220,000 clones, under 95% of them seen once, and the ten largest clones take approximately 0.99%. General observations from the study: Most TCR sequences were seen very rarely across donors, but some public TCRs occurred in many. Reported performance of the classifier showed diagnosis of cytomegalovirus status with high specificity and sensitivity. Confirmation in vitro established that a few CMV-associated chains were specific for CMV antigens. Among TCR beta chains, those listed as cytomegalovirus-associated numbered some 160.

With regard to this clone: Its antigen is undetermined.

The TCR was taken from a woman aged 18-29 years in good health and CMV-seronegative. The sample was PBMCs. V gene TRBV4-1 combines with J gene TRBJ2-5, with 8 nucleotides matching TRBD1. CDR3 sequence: CASSQGQGAGTQYF. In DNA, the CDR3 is TGCGCCAGCAGCCAAGGGCAGGGGGCCGGGACCCAGTACTTC.